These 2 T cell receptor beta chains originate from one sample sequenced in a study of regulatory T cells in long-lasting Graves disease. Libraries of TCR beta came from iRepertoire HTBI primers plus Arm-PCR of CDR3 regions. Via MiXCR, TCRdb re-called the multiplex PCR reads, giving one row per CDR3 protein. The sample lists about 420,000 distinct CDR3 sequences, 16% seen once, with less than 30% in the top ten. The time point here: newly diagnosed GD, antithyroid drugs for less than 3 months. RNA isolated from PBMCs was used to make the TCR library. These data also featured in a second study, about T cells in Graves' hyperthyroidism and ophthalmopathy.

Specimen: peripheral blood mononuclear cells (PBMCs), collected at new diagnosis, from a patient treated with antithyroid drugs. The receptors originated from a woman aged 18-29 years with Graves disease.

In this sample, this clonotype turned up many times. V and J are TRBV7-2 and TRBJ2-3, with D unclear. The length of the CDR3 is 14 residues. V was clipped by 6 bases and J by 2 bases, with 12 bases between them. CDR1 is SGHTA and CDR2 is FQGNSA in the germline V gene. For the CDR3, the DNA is TGTGCCAGCAGTCCTATACAATCCACAGATACGCAGTATTTT. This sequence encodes CASSPIQSTDTQYF.

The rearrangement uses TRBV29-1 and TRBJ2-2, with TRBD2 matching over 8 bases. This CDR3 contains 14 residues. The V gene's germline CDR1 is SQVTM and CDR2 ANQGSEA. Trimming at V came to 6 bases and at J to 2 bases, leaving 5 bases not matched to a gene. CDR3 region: CSVGLAVNTGELFF. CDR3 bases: TGCAGCGTAGGACTAGCTGTAAACACCGGGGAGCTGTTTTTT.